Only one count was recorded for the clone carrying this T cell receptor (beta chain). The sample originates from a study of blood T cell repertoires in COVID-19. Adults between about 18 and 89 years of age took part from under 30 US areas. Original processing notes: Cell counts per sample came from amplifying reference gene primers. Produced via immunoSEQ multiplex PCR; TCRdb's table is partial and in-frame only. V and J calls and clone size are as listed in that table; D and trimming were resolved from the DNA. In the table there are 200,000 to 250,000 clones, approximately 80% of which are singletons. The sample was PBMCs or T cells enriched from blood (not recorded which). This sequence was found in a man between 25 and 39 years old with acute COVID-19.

The CDR3 region is CASSPSGGRGETQYF. The CDR3 DNA sequence: TGCGCCAGCAGCCCCAGCGGGGGGCGAGGAGAGACCCAGTACTTC. The rearrangement links TRBV5-1 to TRBJ2-5, with 9 nucleotides matching TRBD2. Germline V lookup: CDR1 SGHRS, CDR2 YFSETQ. V lost 4 bases to trimming and J lost 4 bases; unmatched junction nucleotides: 8. The CDR3 contains 15 residues.